The next 2 T cell receptor beta chains were all read from a single sample in a study of spatial heterogeneity in lung cancer. A single record per CDR3 protein comes from TCRdb applying MiXCR to the 5' RACE reads. The data hold tens of thousands of distinct CDR3 sequences, with around 13% observed a single time. Time point denoted: sample taken at primary tumor resection. No cell sorting; template was whole RNA from tumor, lung tissue or PBMC. The input for sequencing was PBMCs, taken at surgery. The receptor source for this set is a male donor with early-stage non-small cell lung cancer.

The chain employs TRBV3-1 and TRBJ2-5; D may correspond to TRBD1 or TRBD2 (5 bases each). CDR3 length: 13 amino acids. Trimming took 4 bases from V and 4 from J, leaving 10 bases between them. Per the germline V gene, CDR1 is LGHDT and CDR2 is YNNKEL (reference sequence). CDR3 DNA: TGTGCCAGCAGCCCTCGGGGCCTAGAGACCCAGTACTTC. It codes for CASSPRGLETQYF.

This rearrangement joins TRBV11-2 to TRBJ2-2; D not resolved. This CDR3 region has 17 residues. Trimming shortened V by 1 base and J by 5 bases, and 17 bases separated the two germline ends. Germline V gene sequence: CDR1 SGHAT, CDR2 FQNNGV. CDR3 sequence: CASSLGANPFRTGELFF. CDR3 nucleotides: TGTGCCAGCAGCTTAGGGGCTAACCCTTTCAGGACCGGGGAGCTGTTTTTT.